These T cell receptor beta chains were read from a single sample in a study of blood T cell repertoires in COVID-19. Profiling relied on immunoSEQ multiplex PCR, and the TCRdb table lists in-frame clones only, not all of them. The sample holds 150,000 to 200,000 clones, about 83% seen once. Specimen: peripheral blood. All receptors derive from a woman between 18 and 30 years old who had recovered from COVID-19. Each CDR3 is given with its conserved first and last residue. D genes are given only for firm matches. A clone size is listed for some rows: how often the clone was seen (once, few, many), or a class if it is expanded.

clone_size j_call d_call v_call cdr3_aa cdr3_nt
- TRBJ1-5 TRBD1 TRBV13 CASSRGLRNQPQHF TGTGCCAGCAGCAGGGGGCTACGCAATCAGCCCCAGCATTTT
once TRBJ1-2 TRBD1 TRBV12-3/TRBV12-4 CASSSSDRVGYTF TGTGCCAGCAGCTCATCCGACAGGGTTGGATACACCTTC
- TRBJ2-3 TRBD2 TRBV6-2/TRBV6-3 CASSYGAGGRITQYF TGTGCCAGCAGTTACGGAGCGGGGGGCCGAATTACGCAGTATTTT
- TRBJ2-6 - TRBV4-3 CASSQELASSGANVLTF TGCGCCAGCAGCCAAGAACTAGCTAGCTCTGGGGCCAACGTCCTGACTTTC
- TRBJ1-1 TRBD1 TRBV6-6 CASRQDRVTEAFF TGTGCCAGCAGGCAGGACAGGGTCACTGAAGCTTTCTTT
once TRBJ1-2 TRBD1 TRBV27 CASSSNRGLGYGYTF TGTGCCAGCAGTTCAAACAGGGGGCTCGGCTATGGCTACACCTTC
- TRBJ2-7 TRBD1 TRBV19 CASSLGRGQNRPYEQYF TGTGCCAGTAGTCTCGGACGGGGACAGAATCGCCCCTACGAGCAGTACTTC
- TRBJ2-3 TRBD1 TRBV4-1 CASSPGQGSTDTQYF TGCGCCAGCAGTCCTGGACAGGGGAGCACAGATACGCAGTATTTT
- TRBJ2-2 - TRBV6-6 CASRRSRQDGAGELFF TGTGCCAGCAGGAGGAGTCGACAGGATGGAGCCGGGGAGCTGTTTTTT
- TRBJ1-1 - TRBV7-9 CASSLQGAEAFF TGTGCCAGCAGCTTACAGGGCGCTGAAGCTTTCTTT
- TRBJ1-1 - TRBV5-1 CASSFQLTDANTEAFF TGCGCCAGCAGCTTTCAATTAACAGATGCAAACACTGAAGCTTTCTTT
- TRBJ2-7 - TRBV3-1/TRBV3-2 CASSQESRNDLVAYEQYF TGTGCCAGCAGCCAAGAATCCCGGAATGACTTAGTTGCCTACGAGCAGTACTTC
once TRBJ1-2 TRBD1 TRBV6-2/TRBV6-3 CASSIRQGSDYGYTF TGTGCCAGCAGTATCCGACAGGGATCGGACTATGGCTACACCTTC
- TRBJ2-3 - TRBV7-9 CASSPPRGVADTQYF TGTGCCAGCAGCCCCCCCAGGGGGGTGGCAGATACGCAGTATTTT
once TRBJ2-1 TRBD1 TRBV13 CASSSGTGDNEQFF TGTGCCAGCAGCTCCGGGACAGGGGACAATGAGCAGTTCTTC
- TRBJ2-1 - TRBV12-3/TRBV12-4 CASTEHGFYEQFF TGTGCCAGCACTGAACACGGGTTCTATGAGCAGTTCTTC
- TRBJ1-3 - TRBV6-5 CASSSQGIQSGNTIYF TGTGCCAGCAGTTCCCAGGGGATTCAGTCTGGAAACACCATATATTTT
- TRBJ2-4 TRBD1 TRBV5-4 CASSFDRGDIQYF TGTGCCAGCAGCTTTGACAGGGGGGATATTCAGTACTTC
- TRBJ2-7 - TRBV11-2 CASSFRPVDEQYF TGTGCCAGCAGCTTTCGTCCCGTCGACGAGCAGTACTTC
- TRBJ1-5 - TRBV5-1 CASSPGGQPQHF TGCGCCAGCAGTCCGGGGGGCCAGCCCCAGCATTTT
once TRBJ2-7 - TRBV6-1 CASSEATSYEQYF TGTGCCAGCAGTGAAGCGACAAGCTACGAGCAGTACTTC
- TRBJ2-2 - TRBV6-4 CASSPGGTGELFF TGTGCCAGCAGTCCTGGAGGCACCGGGGAGCTGTTTTTT
- TRBJ2-7 - TRBV2 CASKTQGNAYEQYF TGTGCCAGCAAGACACAGGGAAATGCCTACGAGCAGTACTTC
- TRBJ1-1 TRBD1 TRBV4-3 CASSQDRGTAAEAFF TGCGCCAGCAGCCAAGATCGGGGGACAGCCGCTGAAGCTTTCTTT
- TRBJ1-2 - TRBV5-8 CASSSPTTGVYGYTF TGTGCCAGCAGCTCCCCCACGACAGGCGTCTATGGCTACACCTTC
- TRBJ2-2 TRBD2 TRBV5-4 CASSLVRRAGVGTGELFF TGTGCCAGCAGCTTGGTCCGAAGAGCGGGAGTAGGGACCGGGGAGCTGTTTTTT
- TRBJ1-6 - TRBV9 CASSVDPNTNSPLHF TGTGCCAGCAGCGTAGATCCGAACACAAATTCACCCCTCCACTTT
- TRBJ2-1 TRBD1 TRBV5-1 CASSFSEGQATQQFF TGCGCCAGCAGCTTTAGTGAGGGACAGGCCACCCAGCAGTTCTTC
- TRBJ2-5 - TRBV7-2 CASSSGTETQYF TGTGCCAGCAGCTCAGGAACAGAGACCCAGTACTTC
- TRBJ1-1 - TRBV9 CASSVIGNTEAFF TGTGCCAGCAGCGTAATCGGGAACACTGAAGCTTTCTTT
once TRBJ1-1 TRBD1 TRBV27 CASSLIPFYDREHTEAFF TGTGCCAGCAGCCTAATACCATTTTACGACAGGGAGCACACTGAAGCTTTCTTT
- TRBJ1-4 - TRBV5-1 CASSWSRDMATNEKLFF TGCGCCAGCAGCTGGTCCCGGGACATGGCAACTAATGAAAAACTGTTTTTT
- TRBJ1-1 - TRBV29-1 CSVDWGLRNTEAFF TGCAGCGTTGATTGGGGGCTACGGAACACTGAAGCTTTCTTT
- TRBJ2-5 TRBD1 TRBV5-6 CASSLGQGAETQYF TGTGCCAGCAGCTTGGGACAGGGGGCCGAGACCCAGTACTTC
- TRBJ2-7 TRBD1 TRBV14 CASSRITGTGSYEQYF TGTGCCAGCAGCAGAATTACCGGGACAGGGTCTTACGAGCAGTACTTC
- TRBJ2-3 - TRBV29-1 CSVGHNSDTDTQYF TGCAGCGTTGGCCATAATAGCGACACAGATACGCAGTATTTT
- TRBJ1-1 TRBD1 TRBV9 CASSVENTQQGATAFF TGTGCCAGCAGCGTCGAAAACACACAACAGGGGGCTACGGCTTTCTTT
- TRBJ1-3 TRBD1 TRBV11-2 CASSLKRGQGNTIYF TGTGCCAGCAGCTTAAAGAGGGGGCAAGGAAACACCATATATTTT
- TRBJ2-3 TRBD2 TRBV3-1/TRBV3-2 CASSHKLAGLADTQYF TGTGCCAGCAGCCATAAACTAGCGGGATTAGCGGATACGCAGTATTTT
- TRBJ1-2 - TRBV6-2/TRBV6-3 CASSYDVAGRGGYTF TGTGCCAGCAGTTACGATGTGGCAGGGCGAGGTGGCTACACCTTC
- TRBJ1-1 - TRBV7-9 CASSLSGNTEAFF TGTGCCAGCAGCTTATCCGGGAACACTGAAGCTTTCTTT